This TCR beta chain is from a study of blood T cell repertoires in COVID-19. Study summary: In each case, the material was cDNA or gDNA derived from T cells, B-cell-depleted T cells, or PBMCs.

The protocol was immunoSEQ multiplex PCR, while the TCRdb copy is restricted to in-frame clones and leaves out a portion. The sample contains a few hundred thousand clones, 80% to 85% of which appear only once. The CDR3 length is 15 residues. Deletions cut 6 bases from V and 8 bases from J, with 22 bases between. Germline CDR1 is MDHEN and CDR2 is SYDVKM. The sample was PBMCs or T cells enriched from blood (not recorded which). The chain joins TRBV28 to TRBJ1-1; possibly TRBD1 for D (5 bases). This sequence was found in a man aged 45-65 years who had recovered from COVID-19. CDR3 nucleotide sequence: TGTGCCAGCAGCCGTATGTCAGGGCTGAACAAAGAAGCTTTCTTT. Translated: CASSRMSGLNKEAFF.